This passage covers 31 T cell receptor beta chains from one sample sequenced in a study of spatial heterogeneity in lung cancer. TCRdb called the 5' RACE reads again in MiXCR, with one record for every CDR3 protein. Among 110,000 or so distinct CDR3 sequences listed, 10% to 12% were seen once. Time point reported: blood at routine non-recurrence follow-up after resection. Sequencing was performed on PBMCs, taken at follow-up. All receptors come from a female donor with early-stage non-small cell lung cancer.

In DNA, the CDR3 is TGTGCCACCCAAGGGGGTCTAGGACAGGGTTTCACAGATACGCAGTATTTT. Protein sequence: CATQGGLGQGFTDTQYF. This rearrangement joins TRBV28 to TRBJ2-3; 8 nucleotides line up with TRBD1. V dropped 10 bases and J dropped 2; count of bases not matched to a gene: 17. Germline values: CDR1 MDHEN, CDR2 SYDVKM. The CDR3 has 17 amino acids.

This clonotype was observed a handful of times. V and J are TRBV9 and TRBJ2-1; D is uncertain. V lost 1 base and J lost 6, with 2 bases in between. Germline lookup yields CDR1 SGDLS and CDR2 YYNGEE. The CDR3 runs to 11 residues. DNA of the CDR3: TGTGCCAGCAGCGTAAGCAATGAGCAGTTCTTC. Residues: CASSVSNEQFF.

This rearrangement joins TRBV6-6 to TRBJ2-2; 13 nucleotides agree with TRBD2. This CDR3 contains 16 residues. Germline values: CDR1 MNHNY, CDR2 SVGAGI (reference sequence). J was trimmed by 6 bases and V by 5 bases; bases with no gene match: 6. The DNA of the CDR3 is TGTGCCAGCAGTACCACCGGGACTAGCGGGGCCGGGGAGCTGTTTTTT. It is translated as CASSTTGTSGAGELFF.

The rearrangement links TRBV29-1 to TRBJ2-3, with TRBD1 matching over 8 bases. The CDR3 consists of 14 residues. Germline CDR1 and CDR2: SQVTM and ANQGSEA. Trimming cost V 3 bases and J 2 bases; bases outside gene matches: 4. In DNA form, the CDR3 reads TGCAGCGTTGATCAGGGGGCCTCCACAGATACGCAGTATTTT. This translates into CSVDQGASTDTQYF.

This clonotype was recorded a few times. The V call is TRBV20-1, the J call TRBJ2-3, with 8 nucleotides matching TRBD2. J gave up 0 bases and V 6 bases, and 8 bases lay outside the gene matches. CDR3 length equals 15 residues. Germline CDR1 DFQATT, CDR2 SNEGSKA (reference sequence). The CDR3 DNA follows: TGCAGTGCGAACCCCGCTAGCGGGAGCACAGATACGCAGTATTTT. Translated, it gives CSANPASGSTDTQYF.

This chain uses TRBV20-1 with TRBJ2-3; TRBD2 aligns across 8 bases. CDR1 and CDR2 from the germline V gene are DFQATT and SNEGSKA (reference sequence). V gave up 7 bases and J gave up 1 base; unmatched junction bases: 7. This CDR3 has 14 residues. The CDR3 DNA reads TGCAGTGTGCCCGTGCGGGAGGGCACAGATACGCAGTATTTT. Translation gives CSVPVREGTDTQYF.

For the CDR3, the DNA is TGTGCCAGCAGCTTGCGGAGGTCGGACACTGAAGCTTTCTTT. This gives the protein CASSLRRSDTEAFF. The genes are TRBV5-6 and TRBJ1-1; no clear D gene. The germline gives CDR1 SGHDT, CDR2 YYEEEE. Trimming took off 1 base at V and 3 bases at J, with 10 bases between the two ends. The CDR3 has 14 residues.

CDR3 nucleotides: TGTGCCAGCAGTTTGAGGGGACTTAGCAATCAGCCCCAGCATTTT. It codes for CASSLRGLSNQPQHF. J is TRBJ1-5 and V is TRBV12-3 or TRBV12-4; D may be TRBD1 (5 bases). The CDR3 consists of 15 residues. The V end was cut by 3 bases, the J end by 0 bases, with 9 bases between.

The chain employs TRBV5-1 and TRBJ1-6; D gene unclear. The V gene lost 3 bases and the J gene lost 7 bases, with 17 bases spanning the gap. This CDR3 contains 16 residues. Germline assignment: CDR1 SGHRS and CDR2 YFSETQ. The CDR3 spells CASSSDGAVRNSPLHF. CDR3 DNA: TGCGCCAGCAGCTCGGACGGCGCCGTACGGAATTCACCCCTCCACTTT.

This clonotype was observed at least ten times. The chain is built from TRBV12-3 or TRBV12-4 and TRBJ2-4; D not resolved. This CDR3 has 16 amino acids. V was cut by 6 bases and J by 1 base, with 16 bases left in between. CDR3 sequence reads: CASSHPGEVAKNIQYF. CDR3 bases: TGTGCCAGCAGCCACCCTGGGGAAGTCGCCAAAAACATTCAGTACTTC.

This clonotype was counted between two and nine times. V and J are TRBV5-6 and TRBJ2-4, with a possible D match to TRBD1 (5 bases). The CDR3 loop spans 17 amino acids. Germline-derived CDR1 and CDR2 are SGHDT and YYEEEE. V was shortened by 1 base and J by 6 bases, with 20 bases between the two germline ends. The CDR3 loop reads CASSLLGFRAGGNIQYF. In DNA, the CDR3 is TGTGCCAGCAGCTTGTTGGGTTTCAGGGCCGGCGGAAACATTCAGTACTTC.

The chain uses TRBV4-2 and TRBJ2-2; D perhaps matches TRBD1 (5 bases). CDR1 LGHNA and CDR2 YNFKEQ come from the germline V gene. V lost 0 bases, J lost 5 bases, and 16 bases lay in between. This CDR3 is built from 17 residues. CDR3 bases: TGTGCCAGCAGCCAAGAGTTTATTAGGGGTCGGACCGGGGAGCTGTTTTTT. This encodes CASSQEFIRGRTGELFF.

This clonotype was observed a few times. The CDR3, as DNA: TGTGCCAGCAGTAAACCGACAGGGAACACTGAAGCTTTCTTT. Translation gives CASSKPTGNTEAFF. V is TRBV3-1 and J is TRBJ1-1; D perhaps matches TRBD1 (6 bases). The CDR3 has 14 amino acids. V lost 6 bases to trimming and J lost 1 base, with 12 bases between them. Looked up from germline, CDR1 is LGHDT and CDR2 is YNNKEL (reference sequence). Using reference TRBV3-1 and TRBJ1-1 for the parts outside the CDR3, the full variable domain is DTAVSQTPKYLVTQMGNDKSIKCEQNLGHDTMYWYKQDSKKFLKIMFSYNNKELIINETVPNRFSPKSPDKAHLNLHINSLELGDSAVYFCASSKPTGNTEAFFGQGTRLTVV.

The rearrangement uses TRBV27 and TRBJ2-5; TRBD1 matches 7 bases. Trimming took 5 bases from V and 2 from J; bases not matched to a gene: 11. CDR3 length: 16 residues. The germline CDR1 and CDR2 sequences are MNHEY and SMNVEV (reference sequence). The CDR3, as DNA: TGTGCCAGCAGTCCCCGACAGGGTATTAGGCAAGAGACCCAGTACTTC. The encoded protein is CASSPRQGIRQETQYF.

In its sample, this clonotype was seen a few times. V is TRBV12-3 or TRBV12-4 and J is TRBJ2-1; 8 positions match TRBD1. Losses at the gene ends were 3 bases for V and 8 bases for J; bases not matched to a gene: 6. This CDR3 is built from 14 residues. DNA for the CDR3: TGTGCCAGCAGTTTCCAGACAGGGGCGTATGAGCAGTTCTTC. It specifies CASSFQTGAYEQFF.

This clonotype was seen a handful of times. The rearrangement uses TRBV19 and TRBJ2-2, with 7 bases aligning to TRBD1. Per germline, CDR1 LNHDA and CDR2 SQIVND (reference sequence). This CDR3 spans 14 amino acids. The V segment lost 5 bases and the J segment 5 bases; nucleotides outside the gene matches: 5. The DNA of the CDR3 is TGTGCCAGTAGTTCACAGGGGCGGACCGGGGAGCTGTTTTTT. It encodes CASSSQGRTGELFF.

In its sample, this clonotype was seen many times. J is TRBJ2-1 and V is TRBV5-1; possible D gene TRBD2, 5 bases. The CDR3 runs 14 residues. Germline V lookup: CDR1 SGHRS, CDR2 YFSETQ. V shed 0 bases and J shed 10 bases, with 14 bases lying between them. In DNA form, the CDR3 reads TGCGCCAGCAGCTTGGTCCCGGCGGACTGGGAGCAGTTCTTC. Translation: CASSLVPADWEQFF. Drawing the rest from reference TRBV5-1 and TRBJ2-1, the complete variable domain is KAGVTQTPRYLIKTRGQQVTLSCSPISGHRSVSWYQQTPGQGLQFLFEYFSETQRNKGNFPGRFSGRQFSNSRSEMNVSTLELGDSALYLCASSLVPADWEQFFGPGTRLTVL.

CDR3 coding DNA: TGCGCCAGCAGCTTGGTAGCGCAGGGTCCCGGTGAGACCCAGTACTTC. Protein product: CASSLVAQGPGETQYF. The chain recombines TRBV5-1 with TRBJ2-5; D possibly matches TRBD1 or TRBD2 (5 bases each). V gave up 0 bases and J gave up 5 bases, with 17 bases separating them. CDR3 length equals 16 residues. Germline V gene lookup returns CDR1 SGHRS and CDR2 YFSETQ.

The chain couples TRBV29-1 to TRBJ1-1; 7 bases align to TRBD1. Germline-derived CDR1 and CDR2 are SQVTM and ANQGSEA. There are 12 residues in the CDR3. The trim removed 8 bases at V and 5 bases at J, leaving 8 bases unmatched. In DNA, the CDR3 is TGCAGCACCAACAGGGGAGGGACTGAAGCTTTCTTT. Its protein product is CSTNRGGTEAFF.

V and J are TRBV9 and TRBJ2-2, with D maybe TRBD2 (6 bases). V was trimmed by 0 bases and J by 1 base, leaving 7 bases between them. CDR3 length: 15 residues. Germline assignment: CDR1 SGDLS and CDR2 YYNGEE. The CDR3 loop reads CASSVGGLNTGELFF. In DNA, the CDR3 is TGTGCCAGCAGCGTAGGGGGACTGAACACCGGGGAGCTGTTTTTT.

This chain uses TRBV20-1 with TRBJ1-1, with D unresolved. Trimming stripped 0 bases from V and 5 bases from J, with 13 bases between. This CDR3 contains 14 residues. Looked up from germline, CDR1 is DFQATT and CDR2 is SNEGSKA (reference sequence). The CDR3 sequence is CSARDLRRETEAFF. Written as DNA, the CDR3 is TGCAGTGCTAGAGATCTTAGAAGAGAAACTGAAGCTTTCTTT.

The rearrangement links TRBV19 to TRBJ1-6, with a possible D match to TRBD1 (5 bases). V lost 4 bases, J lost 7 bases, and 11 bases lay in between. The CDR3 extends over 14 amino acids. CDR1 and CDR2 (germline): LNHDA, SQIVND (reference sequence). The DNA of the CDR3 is TGTGCCAGTAGTAGGGGCAGGGTAAATTCACCCCTCCACTTT. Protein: CASSRGRVNSPLHF.

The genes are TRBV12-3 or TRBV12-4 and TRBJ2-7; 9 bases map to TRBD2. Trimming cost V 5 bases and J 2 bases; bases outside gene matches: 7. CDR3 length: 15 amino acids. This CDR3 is CASSGGLAGAYEQYF. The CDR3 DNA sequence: TGTGCCAGCAGTGGGGGACTAGCCGGGGCCTACGAGCAGTACTTC.

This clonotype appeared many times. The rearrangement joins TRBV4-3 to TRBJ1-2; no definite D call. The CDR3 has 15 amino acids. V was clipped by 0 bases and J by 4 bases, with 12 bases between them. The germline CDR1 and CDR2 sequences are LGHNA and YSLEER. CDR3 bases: TGCGCCAGCAGCCAAGAGCTGGCGGACCCCTATGGCTACACCTTC. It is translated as CASSQELADPYGYTF.

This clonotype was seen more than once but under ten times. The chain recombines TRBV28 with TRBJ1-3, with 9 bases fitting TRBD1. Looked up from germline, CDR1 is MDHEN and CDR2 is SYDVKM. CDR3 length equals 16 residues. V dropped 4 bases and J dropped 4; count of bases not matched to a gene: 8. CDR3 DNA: TGTGCCAGCAGTTCGCCGGGACAGGGTTGGGGAAACACCATATATTTT. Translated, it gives CASSSPGQGWGNTIYF.

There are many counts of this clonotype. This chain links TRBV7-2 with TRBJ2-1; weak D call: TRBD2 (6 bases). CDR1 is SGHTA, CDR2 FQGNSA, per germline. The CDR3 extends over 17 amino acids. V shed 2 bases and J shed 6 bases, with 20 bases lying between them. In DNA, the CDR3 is TGTGCCAGCAGCTTACTCTTACTCGGCGGGGCCGCCAATGAGCAGTTCTTC. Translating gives CASSLLLLGGAANEQFF.

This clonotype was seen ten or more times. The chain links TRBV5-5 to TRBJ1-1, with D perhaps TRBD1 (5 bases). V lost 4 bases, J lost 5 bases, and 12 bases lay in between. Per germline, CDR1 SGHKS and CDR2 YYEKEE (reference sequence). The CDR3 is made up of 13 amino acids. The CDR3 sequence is CASSQRGVTEAFF. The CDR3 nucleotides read TGTGCCAGCAGCCAACGGGGGGTGACTGAAGCTTTCTTT. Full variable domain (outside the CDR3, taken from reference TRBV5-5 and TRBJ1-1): DAGVTQSPTHLIKTRGQQVTLRCSPISGHKSVSWYQQVLGQGPQFIFQYYEKEERGRGNFPDRFSARQFPNYSSELNVNALLLGDSALYLCASSQRGVTEAFFGQGTRLTVV.

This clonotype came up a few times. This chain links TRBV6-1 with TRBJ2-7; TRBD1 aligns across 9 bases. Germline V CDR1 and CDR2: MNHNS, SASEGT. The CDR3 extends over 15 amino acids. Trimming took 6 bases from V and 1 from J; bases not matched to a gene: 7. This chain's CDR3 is CASRQGTGLSYEQYF. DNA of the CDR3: TGTGCCAGCAGGCAGGGGACAGGGTTATCCTACGAGCAGTACTTC.

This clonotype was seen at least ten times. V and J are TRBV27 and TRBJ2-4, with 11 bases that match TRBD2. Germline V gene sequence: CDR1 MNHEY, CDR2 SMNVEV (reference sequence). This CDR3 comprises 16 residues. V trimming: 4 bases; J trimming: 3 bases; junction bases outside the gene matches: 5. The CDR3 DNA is TGTGCCAGCAGTTCACTAGCGGGAGTTGGCAAAAACATTCAGTACTTC. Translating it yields CASSSLAGVGKNIQYF.

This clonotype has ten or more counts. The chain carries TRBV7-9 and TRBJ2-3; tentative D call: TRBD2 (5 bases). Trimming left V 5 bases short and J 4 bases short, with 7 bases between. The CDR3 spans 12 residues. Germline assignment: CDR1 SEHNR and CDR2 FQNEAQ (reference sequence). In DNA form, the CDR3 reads TGTGCCAGCAGCCCGAGGGCAGATACGCAGTATTTT. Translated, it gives CASSPRADTQYF.

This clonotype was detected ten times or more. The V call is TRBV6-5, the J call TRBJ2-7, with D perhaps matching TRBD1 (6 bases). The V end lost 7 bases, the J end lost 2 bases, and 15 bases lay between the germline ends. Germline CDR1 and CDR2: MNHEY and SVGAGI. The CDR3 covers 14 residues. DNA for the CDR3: TGTGCCAGCACCACACAGGACAGCACCTACGAGCAGTACGTC. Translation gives CASTTQDSTYEQYV.